Considering frequency, the clone carrying this T cell receptor (beta chain) is medium-sized (0.01 to 0.1%). Its antigen is unidentified. Sequencing libraries of TCR beta were made by UMI-labeled 5' RACE. TCRdb reworked the 5' RACE reads into one entry per CDR3 protein, no DNA. Its listing shows 7,200 or so distinct CDR3 sequences. Buffy coats of healthy donors supplied the PBMC. By negative magnetic separation, total CD8+ T cells were enriched. This sample stems from a study of human CD8 memory T cell subsets. Study-level results: Few clonotypes were shared between stem-like memory and precursor exhausted T cells. When diversity was estimated with Chao1, stem-like memory T cells appeared more diverse than precursor exhausted T cells.

This CDR3 region has 14 residues. Germline values: CDR1 SGHKS, CDR2 YYEKEE (reference sequence). The TCR sequence derives from a human donor in good health. The chain employs TRBV5-5 and TRBJ2-4. The sample was CD8+ T cells from PBMCs. CDR3 protein: CASSPSDGKNIQYF.